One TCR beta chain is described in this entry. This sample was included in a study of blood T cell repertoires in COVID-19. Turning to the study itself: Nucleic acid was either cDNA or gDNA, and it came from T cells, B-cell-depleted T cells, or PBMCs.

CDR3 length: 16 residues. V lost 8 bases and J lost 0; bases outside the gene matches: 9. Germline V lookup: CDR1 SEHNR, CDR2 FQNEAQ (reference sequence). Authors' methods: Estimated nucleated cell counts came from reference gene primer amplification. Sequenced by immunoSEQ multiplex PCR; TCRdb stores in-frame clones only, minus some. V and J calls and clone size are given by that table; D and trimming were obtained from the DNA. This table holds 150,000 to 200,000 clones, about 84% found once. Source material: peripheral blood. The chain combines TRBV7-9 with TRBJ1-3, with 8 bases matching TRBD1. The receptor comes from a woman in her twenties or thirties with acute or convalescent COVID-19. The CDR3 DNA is TGTGCCAGCTCCGGGGCAGGGGGCCTCTCTGGAAACACCATATATTTT. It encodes CASSGAGGLSGNTIYF.